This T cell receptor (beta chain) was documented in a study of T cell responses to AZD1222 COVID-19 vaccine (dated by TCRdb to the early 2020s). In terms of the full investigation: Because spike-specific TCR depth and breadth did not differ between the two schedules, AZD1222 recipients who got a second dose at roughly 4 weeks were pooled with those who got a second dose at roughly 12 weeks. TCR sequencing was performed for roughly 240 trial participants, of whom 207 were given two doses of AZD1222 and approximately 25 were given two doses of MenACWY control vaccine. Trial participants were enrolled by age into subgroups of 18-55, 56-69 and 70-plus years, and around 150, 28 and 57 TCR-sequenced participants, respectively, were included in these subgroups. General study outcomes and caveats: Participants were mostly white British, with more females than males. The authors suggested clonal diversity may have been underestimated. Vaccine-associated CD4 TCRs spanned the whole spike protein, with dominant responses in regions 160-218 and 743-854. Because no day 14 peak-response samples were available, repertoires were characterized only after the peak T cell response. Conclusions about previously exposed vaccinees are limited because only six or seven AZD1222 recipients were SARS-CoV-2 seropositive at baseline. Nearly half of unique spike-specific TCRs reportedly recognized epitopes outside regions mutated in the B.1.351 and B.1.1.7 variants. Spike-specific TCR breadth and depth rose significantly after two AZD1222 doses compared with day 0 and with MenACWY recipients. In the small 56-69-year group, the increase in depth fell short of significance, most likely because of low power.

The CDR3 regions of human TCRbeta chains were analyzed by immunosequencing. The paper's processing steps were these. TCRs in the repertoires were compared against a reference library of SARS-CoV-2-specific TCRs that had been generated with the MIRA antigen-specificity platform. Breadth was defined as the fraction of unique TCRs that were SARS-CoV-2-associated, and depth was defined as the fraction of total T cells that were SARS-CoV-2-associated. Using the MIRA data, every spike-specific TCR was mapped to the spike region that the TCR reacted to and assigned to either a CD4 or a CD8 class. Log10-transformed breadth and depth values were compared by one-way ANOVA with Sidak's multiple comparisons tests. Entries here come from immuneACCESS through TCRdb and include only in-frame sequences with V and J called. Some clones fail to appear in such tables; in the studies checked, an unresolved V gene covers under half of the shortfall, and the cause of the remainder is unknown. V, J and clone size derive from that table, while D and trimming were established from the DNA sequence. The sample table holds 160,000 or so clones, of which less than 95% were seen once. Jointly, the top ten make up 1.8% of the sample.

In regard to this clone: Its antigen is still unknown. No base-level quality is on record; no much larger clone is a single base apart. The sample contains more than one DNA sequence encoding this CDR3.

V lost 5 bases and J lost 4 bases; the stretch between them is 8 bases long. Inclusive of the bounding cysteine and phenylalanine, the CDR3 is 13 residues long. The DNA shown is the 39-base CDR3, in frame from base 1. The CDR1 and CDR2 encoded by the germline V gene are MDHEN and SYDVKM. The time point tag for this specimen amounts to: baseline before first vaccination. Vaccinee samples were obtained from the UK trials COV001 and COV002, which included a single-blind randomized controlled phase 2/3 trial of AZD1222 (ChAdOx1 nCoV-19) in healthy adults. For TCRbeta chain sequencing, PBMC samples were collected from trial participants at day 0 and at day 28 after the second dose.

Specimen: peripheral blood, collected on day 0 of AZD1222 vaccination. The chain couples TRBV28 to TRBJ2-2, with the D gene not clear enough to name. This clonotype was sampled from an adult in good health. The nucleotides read TGTGCCAGCAGTCTCCCGGGCACCGGGGAGCTGTTTTTT. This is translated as CASSLPGTGELFF.